This T cell receptor beta chain was profiled in a study of resident and recirculating memory T cells in vitiligo. The wider study: Samples were epidermis from two lesional and two nonlesional sites, plus PBMCs.

Profiled with immunoSEQ multiplex PCR; TCRdb holds only in-frame clones, not every one. The data contain 70,000 to 75,000 clones, 91% of them singletons. No vitiligo treatment was given during the prior three months. Germline CDR1 and CDR2: SGHDN and FVKESK. J was trimmed by 4 bases and V by 0 bases; bases with no gene match: 6. This CDR3 spans 16 amino acids. The chain recombines TRBV14 with TRBJ1-1; TRBD1 matches at 9 bases. The TCR originated in a male donor with vitiligo. The sample consisted of blood. The CDR3 protein is CASSQESGQGGTEAFF. The CDR3 nucleotides are TGTGCCAGCAGCCAAGAATCGGGACAGGGCGGCACTGAAGCTTTCTTT.